The 23 T cell receptor beta chains in this list originate from one sample, sequenced in a study of blood T cell repertoires in COVID-19. Some clones are missing from TCRdb's copy, which holds only in-frame ones; the method was immunoSEQ multiplex PCR. The sample contains around 330,000 clones, 90% of which appear only once. The sequenced sample was PBMCs or T cells enriched from blood (not recorded which). Source of these receptors: a man between 60 and 70 years old who had recovered from COVID-19.

CDR3 bases: TGTGCCAGCAGCTCGACGGATACAGCCAACATTCAGTACTTC. It yields the protein CASSSTDTANIQYF. The chain links TRBV11-3 to TRBJ2-4; D unresolved. Per the germline V gene, CDR1 is SGHNT and CDR2 is YENEEA. The CDR3 covers 14 residues. The V and J ends lost 4 bases and 7 bases respectively, with 14 bases between them.

V gene TRBV7-9 combines with J gene TRBJ2-1, with D possibly being TRBD2 (5 bases). Germline CDR1 is SEHNR and CDR2 is FQNEAQ (reference sequence). V gave up 6 bases and J gave up 5 bases, with 14 bases separating them. The CDR3 length is 14 residues. The CDR3 spells CASRPSTTNNEQFF. The CDR3, as DNA: TGTGCCAGCAGGCCGTCGACTACCAACAATGAGCAGTTCTTC.

The V call is TRBV9, the J call TRBJ1-4; 11 nucleotides align to TRBD1. Germline V lookup: CDR1 SGDLS, CDR2 YYNGEE. This CDR3 has 16 amino acids. V was pared by 3 bases and J by 0 bases, with 1 base of the junction left unmatched. The CDR3 loop is CASSAGQGATNEKLFF. The CDR3 DNA reads as TGTGCCAGCAGCGCGGGACAGGGGGCAACTAATGAAAAACTGTTTTTT.

This chain links TRBV19 with TRBJ1-5, with 7 bases fitting TRBD1. The germline V gene has CDR1 LNHDA and CDR2 SQIVND (reference sequence). This CDR3 has 19 amino acids. V trimming: 0 bases; J trimming: 5 bases; junction bases outside the gene matches: 16. The CDR3 sequence is CASSIDHSSNRGLHQPQHF. The CDR3 DNA sequence: TGTGCCAGTAGTATAGATCATTCGAGTAACAGGGGTCTCCATCAGCCCCAGCATTTT. The variable domain in full, completed from reference TRBV19 and TRBJ1-5, reads DGGITQSPKYLFRKEGQNVTLSCEQNLNHDAMYWYRQDPGQGLRLIYYSQIVNDFQKGDIAEGYSVSREKKESFPLTVTSAQKNPTAFYLCASSIDHSSNRGLHQPQHFGDGTRLSIL.

This chain joins TRBV2 and TRBJ1-5; D uncertain. CDR1 is SNHLY and CDR2 is FYNNEI in the germline V gene. There are 12 residues in the CDR3. The ends were cut back, 4 bases at V and 7 bases at J, with 8 bases in the middle. The CDR3 DNA is TGTGCCAGCAGTGGGAGGGCCCAGCCCCAGCATTTT. This gives the protein CASSGRAQPQHF. The full variable domain, completed using reference TRBV2 and TRBJ1-5, is EPEVTQTPSHQVTQMGQEVILRCVPISNHLYFYWYRQILGQKVEFLVSFYNNEISEKSEIFDDQFSVERPDGSNFTLKIRSTKLEDSAMYFCASSGRAQPQHFGDGTRLSIL.

The chain is built from TRBV7-2 and TRBJ2-1; 12 positions match TRBD2. The germline V gene has CDR1 SGHTA and CDR2 FQGNSA. The CDR3 totals 16 residues. Trimming cost V 5 bases and J 4 bases; bases outside gene matches: 6. CDR3 amino acids: CASSERTSGMYNEQFF. The CDR3, as DNA: TGTGCCAGCAGCGAGAGGACTAGCGGGATGTACAATGAGCAGTTCTTC.

The sample holds a few counts of this clone. The chain links TRBV6-2 or TRBV6-3 to TRBJ1-1; 12 nucleotides agree with TRBD1. This CDR3 comprises 20 residues. Germline-derived CDR1 and CDR2 are MNHEY and SVGEGT. After removal of 6 bases from V and 6 bases from J, the junction contained 23 bases not matched to a gene. The CDR3 sequence is CASSPRWGQGALRGIPEAFF. In DNA, the CDR3 is TGTGCCAGCAGCCCGAGATGGGGACAGGGGGCTTTGAGGGGAATACCTGAAGCTTTCTTT.

V usage is TRBV18 and J usage is TRBJ1-4; D is ambiguous. The CDR3 extends over 14 amino acids. Germline V gene sequence: CDR1 KGHSH, CDR2 LQKENI. V was clipped by 5 bases and J by 7 bases, with 14 bases between them. CDR3 in DNA: TGTGCCAGCTCAAAGAGTCCGGCGGGTGAAAAACTGTTTTTT. Translation: CASSKSPAGEKLFF.

The chain is built from TRBV5-8 and TRBJ1-5; a possible D gene is TRBD1 (6 bases). The germline V gene encodes CDR1 SGHTS and CDR2 YDEGEE. Deletions cut 4 bases from V and 5 bases from J, with 19 bases between. The CDR3 spans 16 residues. CDR3: CASSKNARGWDQPQHF. Here the CDR3 DNA reads TGTGCCAGCAGCAAGAACGCCAGGGGTTGGGATCAGCCCCAGCATTTT.

The chain recombines TRBV30 with TRBJ1-5, with D uncertain. CDR3 length: 13 amino acids. Germline assignment: CDR1 GTSNPN and CDR2 SVGIG (reference sequence). V gave up 5 bases and J gave up 3 bases, with 11 bases separating them. This CDR3 is CAWSRLVNQPQHF. The CDR3 DNA reads as TGTGCCTGGTCGCGTCTGGTCAATCAGCCCCAGCATTTT. Full variable domain (outside the CDR3, taken from reference TRBV30 and TRBJ1-5): SQTIHQWPATLVQPVGSPLSLECTVEGTSNPNLYWYRQAAGRGLQLLFYSVGIGQISSEVPQNLSASRPQDRQFILSSKKLLLSDSGFYLCAWSRLVNQPQHFGDGTRLSIL.

This clone showed up just once. This chain connects TRBV11-3 to TRBJ1-1; D perhaps matches TRBD1 (6 bases). V dropped 1 base and J dropped 4 bases, with 13 bases sitting between them. Germline loops: CDR1 SGHNT, CDR2 YENEEA. The CDR3 has 15 residues. CDR3 sequence: CASSLVAGAVTEAFF. CDR3 nucleotide sequence: TGTGCCAGCAGCTTAGTCGCAGGGGCCGTCACTGAAGCTTTCTTT.

V gene TRBV5-4 combines with J gene TRBJ2-3; D is undetermined. Deletions cut 0 bases from V and 6 bases from J, with 5 bases between. Looked up from germline, CDR1 is SGHNT and CDR2 is YYREEE (reference sequence). This CDR3 is 12 amino acids long. The CDR3 is CASSLESDTQYF. The CDR3 DNA reads TGTGCCAGCAGCTTGGAATCGGATACGCAGTATTTT.

The genes are TRBV5-1 and TRBJ1-4; possible D gene TRBD1, 6 bases. The CDR3 contains 16 residues. Germline lookup yields CDR1 SGHRS and CDR2 YFSETQ. V was cut by 2 bases and J by 0 bases, with 11 bases left in between. CDR3 sequence reads: CASSFYRDATNEKLFF. CDR3 DNA: TGCGCCAGCAGCTTCTACAGGGATGCAACTAATGAAAAACTGTTTTTT.

This clone occurred once. The chain joins TRBV5-6 to TRBJ2-2; 10 bases align to TRBD1. In germline, CDR1 is SGHDT, CDR2 YYEEEE. The CDR3 contains 14 residues. The V and J ends lost 3 bases and 6 bases, in that order; junction bases with no gene match: 2. DNA of the CDR3: TGTGCCAGCAGCTACGGGACAGGGGCCGGGGAGCTGTTTTTT. This codes for CASSYGTGAGELFF.

DNA for the CDR3: TGTGCCAGCAGTTACCTCAGGGACAGCCCTATTCAGTACTTC. Protein sequence: CASSYLRDSPIQYF. The genes are TRBV6-2 or TRBV6-3 and TRBJ2-4; 7 bases match TRBD1. The length of the CDR3 is 14 residues. V lost 2 bases and J lost 10; bases outside the gene matches: 8. The germline V gene encodes CDR1 MNHEY and CDR2 SVGEGT.

The chain employs TRBV19 and TRBJ1-3; D unclear. CDR3 length equals 14 residues. The V end lost 7 bases, the J end lost 1 base, and 11 bases lay between the germline ends. Germline V gene sequence: CDR1 LNHDA, CDR2 SQIVND (reference sequence). CDR3 loop: CASKGGWSGNTIYF. The CDR3 nucleotides are TGTGCCAGTAAGGGAGGGTGGTCTGGAAACACCATATATTTT.

V is TRBV7-3 and J is TRBJ2-1, with 11 bases fitting TRBD2. V lost 5 bases to trimming and J lost 7 bases; unmatched junction nucleotides: 10. CDR1 SGHTA and CDR2 FQGTGA come from the germline V gene. The CDR3 sequence is 16 residues long. This CDR3 is CASSPELAGVPNEQFF. Here the CDR3 DNA reads TGTGCCAGCAGCCCCGAACTAGCGGGAGTCCCGAATGAGCAGTTCTTC. The full variable domain, in which reference TRBV7-3 and TRBJ2-1 provide the parts outside the CDR3, is GAGVSQTPSNKVTEKGKYVELRCDPISGHTALYWYRQSLGQGPEFLIYFQGTGAADDSGLPNDRFFAVRPEGSVSTLKIQRTERGDSAVYLCASSPELAGVPNEQFFGPGTRLTVL.

This rearrangement joins TRBV21-1 to TRBJ2-1; the DNA was not used to check the table's D call, TRBD1. TRBV21-1 is recorded as a pseudogene. The CDR3 loop spans 16 amino acids. CDR3 coding DNA: TGTGCCAGCAGCAAAGCGCTAGGACAGATCCTCCATGAGCAGTTCTTC. Its translation: CASSKALGQILHEQFF.

In nucleotides, the CDR3 is TGCAGCGTTTCGGACACGGACTATGGCTACACCTTC. Translation gives CSVSDTDYGYTF. The chain employs TRBV29-1 and TRBJ1-2; D might be TRBD1 (5 bases). Germline CDR1 reads SQVTM; CDR2 reads ANQGSEA. V lost 5 bases, J lost 3 bases, and 10 bases lay in between. There are 12 residues in the CDR3.

The genes are TRBV3-1 (or the pseudogene TRBV3-2) and TRBJ2-3; no reliable D call. V lost 6 bases, J lost 6 bases, and 7 bases lay in between. CDR3 length equals 11 residues. The germline gives CDR1 LGHDT, CDR2 YNNKEL (reference sequence). CDR3: CASRNADTQYF. CDR3 bases: TGTGCCAGCAGGAATGCGGATACGCAGTATTTT.

The rearrangement uses TRBV4-2 and TRBJ1-4; D possibly corresponds to TRBD1 (5 bases). Deletions cut 1 base from V and 0 bases from J, with 9 bases between. The length of the CDR3 is 16 residues. Germline V gene data show CDR1 as LGHNA and CDR2 as YNFKEQ. The CDR3 protein is CASSQGGLTTNEKLFF. The CDR3 nucleotides are TGTGCCAGCAGCCAAGGGGGACTAACAACTAATGAAAAACTGTTTTTT.

The chain recombines TRBV27 with TRBJ1-3; 8 bases align to TRBD1. This CDR3 has 14 residues. The V segment lost 6 bases and the J segment 2 bases; nucleotides outside the gene matches: 3. Germline-derived CDR1 and CDR2 are MNHEY and SMNVEV (reference sequence). The CDR3 DNA follows: TGTGCCAGCAGACCGACAGGGGCTGGAAACACCATATATTTT. Amino acids: CASRPTGAGNTIYF.

There are a few counts of this clone. The genes are TRBV7-6 and TRBJ2-1; D remains unclear. Germline V CDR1 and CDR2: SGHVS, FNYEAQ. CDR3 length: 12 amino acids. Between the trimmed V and J ends, which lost 3 bases and 5 bases, there was a span of 5 bases. The CDR3 is CASSFLNNEQFF. CDR3 DNA sequence: TGTGCCAGCAGCTTTCTAAACAATGAGCAGTTCTTC. The full variable domain, its missing parts supplied by reference TRBV7-6 and TRBJ2-1, is GAGVSQSPRYKVTKRGQDVALRCDPISGHVSLYWYRQALGQGPEFLTYFNYEAQQDKSGLPNDRFSAERPEGSISTLTIQRTEQRDSAMYRCASSFLNNEQFFGPGTRLTVL.